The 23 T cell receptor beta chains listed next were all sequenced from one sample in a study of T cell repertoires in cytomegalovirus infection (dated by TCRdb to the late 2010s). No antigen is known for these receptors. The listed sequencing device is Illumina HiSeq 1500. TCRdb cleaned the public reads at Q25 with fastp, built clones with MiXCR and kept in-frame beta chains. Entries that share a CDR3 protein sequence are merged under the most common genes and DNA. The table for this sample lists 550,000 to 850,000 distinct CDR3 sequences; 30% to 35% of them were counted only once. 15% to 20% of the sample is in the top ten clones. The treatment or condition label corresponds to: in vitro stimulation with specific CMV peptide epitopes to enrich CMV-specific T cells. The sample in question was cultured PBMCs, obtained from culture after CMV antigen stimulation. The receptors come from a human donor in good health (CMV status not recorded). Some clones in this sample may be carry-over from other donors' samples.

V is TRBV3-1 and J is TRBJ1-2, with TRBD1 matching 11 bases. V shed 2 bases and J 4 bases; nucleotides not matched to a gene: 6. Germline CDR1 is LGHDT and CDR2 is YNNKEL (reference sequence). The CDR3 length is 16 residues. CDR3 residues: CASSQPGTGGSYGYTF. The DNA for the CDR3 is TGTGCCAGCAGCCAACCTGGGACAGGGGGAAGCTATGGCTACACCTTC.

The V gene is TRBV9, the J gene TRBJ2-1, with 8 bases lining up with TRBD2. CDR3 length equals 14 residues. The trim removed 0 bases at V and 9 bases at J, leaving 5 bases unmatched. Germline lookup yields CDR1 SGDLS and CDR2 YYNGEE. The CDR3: CASSVGNGRGEQFF. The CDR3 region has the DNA TGTGCCAGCAGCGTAGGTAACGGGAGGGGTGAGCAGTTCTTC.

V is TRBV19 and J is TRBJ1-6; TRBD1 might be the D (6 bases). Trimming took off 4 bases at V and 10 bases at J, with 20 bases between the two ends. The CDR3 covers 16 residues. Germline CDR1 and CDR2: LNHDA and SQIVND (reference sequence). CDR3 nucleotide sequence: TGTGCCAGTAGTAGGGGGCTAACAGGTTTCAACTCACCCCTCCACTTT. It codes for CASSRGLTGFNSPLHF.

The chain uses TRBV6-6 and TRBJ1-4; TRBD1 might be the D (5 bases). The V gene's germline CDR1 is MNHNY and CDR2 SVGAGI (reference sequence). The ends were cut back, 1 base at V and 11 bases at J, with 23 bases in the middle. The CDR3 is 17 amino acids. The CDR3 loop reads CASSYLGNEEIGGKLFF. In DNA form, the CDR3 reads TGTGCCAGCAGTTACTTGGGGAATGAGGAAATTGGGGGTAAACTGTTTTTT.

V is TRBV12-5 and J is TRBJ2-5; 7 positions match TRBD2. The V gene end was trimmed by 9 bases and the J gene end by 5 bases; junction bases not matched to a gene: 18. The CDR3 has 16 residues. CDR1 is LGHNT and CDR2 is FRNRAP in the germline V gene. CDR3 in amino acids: CASAHSAAGVRETQYF. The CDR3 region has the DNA TGTGCTAGCGCACATTCAGCGGCGGGGGTGAGGGAGACCCAGTACTTC.

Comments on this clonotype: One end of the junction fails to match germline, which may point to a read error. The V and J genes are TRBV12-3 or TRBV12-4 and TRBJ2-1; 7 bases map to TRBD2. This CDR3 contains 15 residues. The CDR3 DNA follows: TGTGCCAGCAATTTATGGGGGGGCTCCTACAATGAGCAGTTCTTC. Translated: CASNLWGGSYNEQFF.

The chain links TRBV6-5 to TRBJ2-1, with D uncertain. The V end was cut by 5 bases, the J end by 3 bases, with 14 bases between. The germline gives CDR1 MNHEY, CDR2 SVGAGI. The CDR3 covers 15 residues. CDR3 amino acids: CASSPRSSSYNEQFF. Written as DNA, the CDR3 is TGTGCCAGCAGTCCTCGTTCCAGCAGCTACAATGAGCAGTTCTTC.

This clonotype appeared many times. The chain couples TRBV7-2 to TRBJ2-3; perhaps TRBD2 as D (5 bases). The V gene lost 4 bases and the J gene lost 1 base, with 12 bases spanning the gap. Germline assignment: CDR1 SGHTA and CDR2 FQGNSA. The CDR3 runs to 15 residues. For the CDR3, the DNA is TGTGCCAGCAGCTCCGGACTGGCCCGCACAGATACGCAGTATTTT. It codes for CASSSGLARTDTQYF. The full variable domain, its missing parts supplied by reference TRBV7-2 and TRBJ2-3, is GAGVSQSPSNKVTEKGKDVELRCDPISGHTALYWYRQSLGQGLEFLIYFQGNSAPDKSGLPSDRFSAERTGGSVSTLTIQRTQQEDSAVYLCASSSGLARTDTQYFGPGTRLTVL.

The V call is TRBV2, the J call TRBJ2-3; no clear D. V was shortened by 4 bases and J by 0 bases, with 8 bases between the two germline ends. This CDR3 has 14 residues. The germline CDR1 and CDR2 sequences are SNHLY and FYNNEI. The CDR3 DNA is TGTGCCAGCAGTGTCTTCGGAAGCACAGATACGCAGTATTTT. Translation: CASSVFGSTDTQYF. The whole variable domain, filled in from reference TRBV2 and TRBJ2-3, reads EPEVTQTPSHQVTQMGQEVILRCVPISNHLYFYWYRQILGQKVEFLVSFYNNEISEKSEIFDDQFSVERPDGSNFTLKIRSTKLEDSAMYFCASSVFGSTDTQYFGPGTRLTVL.

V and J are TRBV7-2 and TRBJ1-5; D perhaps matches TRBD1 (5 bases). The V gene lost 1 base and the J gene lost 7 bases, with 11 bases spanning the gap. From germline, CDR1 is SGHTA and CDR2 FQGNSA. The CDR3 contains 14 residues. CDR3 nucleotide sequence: TGTGCCAGCAGCTTAGGTTCGGGGGGGCAGCCCCAGCATTTT. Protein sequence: CASSLGSGGQPQHF. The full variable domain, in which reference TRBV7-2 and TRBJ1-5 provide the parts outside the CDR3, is GAGVSQSPSNKVTEKGKDVELRCDPISGHTALYWYRQSLGQGLEFLIYFQGNSAPDKSGLPSDRFSAERTGGSVSTLTIQRTQQEDSAVYLCASSLGSGGQPQHFGDGTRLSIL.

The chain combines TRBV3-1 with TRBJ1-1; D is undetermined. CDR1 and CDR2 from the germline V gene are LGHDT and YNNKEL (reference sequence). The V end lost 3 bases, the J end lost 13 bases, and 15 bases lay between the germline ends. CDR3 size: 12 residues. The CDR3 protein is CASSHQDGIGFF. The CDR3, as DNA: TGTGCCAGCAGCCACCAGGACGGTATCGGTTTCTTT.

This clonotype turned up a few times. The CDR3 region has the DNA TGTGCCAGCAGCTACACTGGGAGGGCCACATGGGATGAGCAGTTCTTC. It encodes CASSYTGRATWDEQFF. The rearrangement joins TRBV11-2 to TRBJ2-1; 7 nucleotides agree with TRBD2. This CDR3 is 16 amino acids long. The junction had 14 bases not matched to a gene; V was cut back by 4 bases and J by 8 bases. From germline, CDR1 is SGHAT and CDR2 FQNNGV.

CDR3 nucleotides: TGCGCCAGCAGCCAAGAGCGCAGGGGCAATGAGCAGTTCTTC. Translation: CASSQERRGNEQFF. This sequence joins TRBV4-1 and TRBJ2-1; TRBD1 might be the D (6 bases). Germline V CDR1 and CDR2: MGHRA, YSYEKL. CDR3 length equals 14 residues. V lost 0 bases, J lost 6 bases, and 9 bases lay in between.

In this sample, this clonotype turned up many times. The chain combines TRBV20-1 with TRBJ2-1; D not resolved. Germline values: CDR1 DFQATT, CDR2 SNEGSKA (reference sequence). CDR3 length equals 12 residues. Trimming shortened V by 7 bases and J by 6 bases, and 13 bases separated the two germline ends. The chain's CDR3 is CSVPEWTNEQFF. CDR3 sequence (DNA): TGCAGTGTGCCTGAATGGACCAATGAGCAGTTCTTC.

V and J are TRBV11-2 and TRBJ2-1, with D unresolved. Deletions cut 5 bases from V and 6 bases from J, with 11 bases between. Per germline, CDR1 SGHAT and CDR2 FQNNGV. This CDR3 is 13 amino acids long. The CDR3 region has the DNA TGTGCCAGCAGCGAGCCCCTATCCAATGAGCAGTTCTTC. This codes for CASSEPLSNEQFF.

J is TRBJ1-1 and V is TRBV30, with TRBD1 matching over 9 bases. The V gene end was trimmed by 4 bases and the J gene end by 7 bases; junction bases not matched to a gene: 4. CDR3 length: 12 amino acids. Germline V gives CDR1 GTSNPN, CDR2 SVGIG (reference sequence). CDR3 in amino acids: CAWTWDRDEAFF. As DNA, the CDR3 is TGTGCCTGGACTTGGGACAGGGATGAAGCTTTCTTT. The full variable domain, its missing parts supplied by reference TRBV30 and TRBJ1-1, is SQTIHQWPATLVQPVGSPLSLECTVEGTSNPNLYWYRQAAGRGLQLLFYSVGIGQISSEVPQNLSASRPQDRQFILSSKKLLLSDSGFYLCAWTWDRDEAFFGQGTRLTVV.

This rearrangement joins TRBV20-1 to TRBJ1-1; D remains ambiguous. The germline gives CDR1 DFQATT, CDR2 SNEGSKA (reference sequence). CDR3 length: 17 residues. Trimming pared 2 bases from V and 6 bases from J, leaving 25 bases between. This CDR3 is CSARLHPIQIYKAEAFF. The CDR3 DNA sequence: TGCAGTGCTAGACTACACCCAATTCAGATTTACAAAGCTGAAGCTTTCTTT.

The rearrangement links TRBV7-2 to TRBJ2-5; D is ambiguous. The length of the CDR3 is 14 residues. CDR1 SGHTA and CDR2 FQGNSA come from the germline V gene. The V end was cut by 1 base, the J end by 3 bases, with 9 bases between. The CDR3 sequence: CASSLGRSEETQYF. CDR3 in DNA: TGTGCCAGCAGCTTAGGCCGGTCCGAAGAGACCCAGTACTTC.

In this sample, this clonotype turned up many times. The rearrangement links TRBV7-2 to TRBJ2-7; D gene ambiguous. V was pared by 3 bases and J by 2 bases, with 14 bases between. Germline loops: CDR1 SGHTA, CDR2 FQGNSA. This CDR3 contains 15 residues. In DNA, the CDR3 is TGTGCCAGCAGCTTTTTCTTTGGCGTAGCCTACGAGCAGTACTTC. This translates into CASSFFFGVAYEQYF.

The CDR3 DNA sequence: TGTGCCAGCAGCAATCGGCTAGCGGGGGAGGAGACCCAGTACTTC. Protein: CASSNRLAGEETQYF. This rearrangement joins TRBV7-2 to TRBJ2-5, with 10 bases matching TRBD2. Germline CDR1 and CDR2: SGHTA and FQGNSA. V lost 5 bases, J lost 5 bases, and 8 bases stayed unmatched. The CDR3 is 15 amino acids.

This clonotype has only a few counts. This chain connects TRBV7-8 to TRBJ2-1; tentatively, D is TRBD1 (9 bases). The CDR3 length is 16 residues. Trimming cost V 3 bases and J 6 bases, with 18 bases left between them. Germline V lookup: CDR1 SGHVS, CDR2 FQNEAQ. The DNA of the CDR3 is TGTGCCAGCAGCTTTCAACAGGGGGCGGGGGGCAATGAGCAGTTCTTC. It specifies CASSFQQGAGGNEQFF.

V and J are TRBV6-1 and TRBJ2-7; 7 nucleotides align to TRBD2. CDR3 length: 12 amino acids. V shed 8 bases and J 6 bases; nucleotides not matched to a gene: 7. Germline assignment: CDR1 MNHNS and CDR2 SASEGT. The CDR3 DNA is TGTGCCAGCTCCCGGGGAGGGAGCGAGCAGTACTTC. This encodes CASSRGGSEQYF.

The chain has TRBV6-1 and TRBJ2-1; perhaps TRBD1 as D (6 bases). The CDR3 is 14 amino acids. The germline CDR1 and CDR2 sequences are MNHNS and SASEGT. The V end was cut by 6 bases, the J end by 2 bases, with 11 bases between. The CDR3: CASSSDRTYNEQFF. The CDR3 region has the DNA TGTGCCAGCAGCTCCGACAGGACCTACAATGAGCAGTTCTTC.